Here is one T cell receptor beta chain with its context. Its antigen is undetermined. Both 60 Vbeta primers and 13 Jbeta primers went into the PCR. TCRdb's table, derived via immunoSEQ multiplex PCR, lists solely in-frame clones and lacks some. Of about 140,000 clones listed, around 72% are singletons. The junction had 6 bases not matched to a gene; V was cut back by 4 bases and J by 3 bases. This CDR3 is 15 amino acids long. Germline CDR1 is MGHRA and CDR2 is YSYEKL. This sample stems from a study of cytomegalovirus exposure and HLA in healthy donors. As for the study in general: In terms of ancestry, the Caucasian-associated cluster contained about 81% of the approximately 400 genotyped donors.

Study-wide points: Fewer than 200 TCR beta chains were listed as cytomegalovirus-associated. Most TCRs appeared rarely, but some public TCRs recurred in many donors. For presence/absence analyses, sequencing depth was assumed to be roughly uniform across donors.

This sequence was found in a woman aged 40 to 55 in good health and CMV-seronegative. The chain combines TRBV4-1 with TRBJ2-1; 7 bases are shared with TRBD1. Sequenced sample: PBMCs. CDR3 residues: CASSPTQGNYNEQFF. In DNA, the CDR3 is TGCGCCAGCAGCCCAACACAGGGGAACTACAATGAGCAGTTCTTC.